This T cell receptor beta chain was found in a study of metastatic and nonmetastatic thyroid tumors. Not a single patient had been given any form of treatment at any point before undergoing thyroid surgery. This clone occurred a few times. TCRdb reassembled clones from the PCR reads with MiXCR. Of about 14,000 clones detected, about 27% appear once; the ten largest clones hold roughly a fifth. Losses at the gene ends were 6 bases for V and 13 bases for J; bases not matched to a gene: 16. The CDR3 extends over 15 amino acids. Germline V gene sequence: CDR1 MDHEN, CDR2 SYDVKM. The genes are TRBV28 and TRBJ2-1, with 9 positions matching TRBD2. The receptor was isolated from a female donor with papillary thyroid cancer or a benign thyroid nodule (not recorded which). Some clones in this sample may be carry-over from other donors' samples. Sequencing was performed on tumor tissue. Here the CDR3 reads CASSLSDDDSGRQFF. As DNA, the CDR3 is TGTGCCAGCAGCCTATCAGACGATGATAGCGGGAGACAGTTCTTC.